This T cell receptor beta chain was sequenced for a study of T cell responses to AZD1222 COVID-19 vaccine (dated by TCRdb to 2020 to 2023). Concerning the study at large: TCR sequencing covered 233 trial participants: 207 given two doses of AZD1222 and around 25 given two doses of MenACWY control vaccine. Trial participants were enrolled by age into 18-55, 56-69 and 70-plus year subgroups, with about 150, 27 and 61 TCR-sequenced participants respectively.

The CDR3 regions of human TCRbeta chains were analyzed by immunosequencing. The source study handled its data this way. Repertoire TCRs were checked for matches against a reference library of SARS-CoV-2-specific TCRs that had been generated using the MIRA antigen-specificity platform. Breadth was defined as the fraction of unique TCRs that were SARS-CoV-2-associated, and depth was defined as the fraction of total T cells that were SARS-CoV-2-associated. Each spike-specific TCR was assigned to its reactive spike region and to a CD4 or CD8 class using the MIRA data. Log10-transformed breadth and depth values were compared by one-way ANOVA with Sidak's multiple comparisons tests. TCRdb mirrors the immuneACCESS table, restricted to in-frame sequences. Some clones are absent from its copies; in checked studies, under half trace to an unresolved V gene, and the reason for the others is unknown. V, J and clone size derive from that table, while D and trimming were established from the DNA sequence. Across this sample there are about 88,000 clones, with around 90% seen only once. The ten largest clonotypes hold roughly 4.9% of the sample.

The time point label of this sample denotes: about 28 days (+/-7) after the second vaccine dose. AZD1222 recipients with second doses at about 4 weeks or about 12 weeks were pooled, because spike-specific TCR depth and breadth did not differ between schedules. Samples from vaccinated people were obtained from the UK trials COV001 and COV002, which included a single-blind randomized controlled phase 2/3 trial of AZD1222 (ChAdOx1 nCoV-19) in healthy adults. Trial participant PBMC samples were collected at day 0 and day 28 after the second dose for TCRbeta chain sequencing. Here is what the overall study found, with its caveats: Conclusions about previously exposed vaccinees are limited because only a handful of AZD1222 recipients were SARS-CoV-2 seropositive at baseline. In the small 56-69-year group, the increase in depth fell short of significance, most likely because of low power. Epitopes outside the regions mutated in the B.1.351 and B.1.1.7 variants were reportedly recognized by nearly half of the unique spike-specific TCRs. After two AZD1222 doses, both the breadth and the depth of spike-specific TCRs were significantly higher than at day 0 and than in MenACWY recipients. Because no samples from the day 14 peak response were available, repertoires could be characterized only after the peak T cell response. Participants were mostly white British and included more females than males, and it was suggested by the authors that clonal diversity may have been underestimated. CD4 TCRs associated with the vaccine covered the entire spike protein, and the dominant responses were in regions 160-218 and 743-854.

Of note for this clone: Its cognate antigen has yet to be identified. One base away there is no much larger clone; base qualities are not given.

Sequences were derived from peripheral blood, sampled 28 days after the second AZD1222 dose. The TCR was taken from an adult who received the AZD1222 COVID-19 vaccine.

Here the CDR3 is given as CASSARGTRGTNEKLFF. The DNA sequence follows: TGTGCCAGCAGCGCCCGGGGAACCAGGGGAACTAATGAAAAACTGTTTTTT. Rearrangement joined TRBV9 to TRBJ1-4; 6 matching bases give a weak D call of TRBD1. CDR1 is given as SGDLS and CDR2 as YYNGEE, both from the germline V gene. V loses 3 bases, J loses 1 base, and the germline ends lie 16 bases apart. The CDR3 has 17 amino acids, counting the end cysteine and phenylalanine. Only the CDR3 DNA is retained, 51 bases long and in frame from the first base.